The clone carrying this T cell receptor beta chain was seen only a few times. Unique molecular identifiers were added to individual cDNA molecules. MiXCR, applied by TCRdb to the 5' RACE reads, yields one record per CDR3 protein. The table lists some 66,000 distinct CDR3 sequences, roughly 9% of them singletons. Looked up from germline, CDR1 is SGHTA and CDR2 is FQGTGA. The CDR3 extends over 13 amino acids. The germline V and J ends were trimmed by 5 bases and 6 bases, with 10 bases remaining between them. The sample belongs to a study of early T cells in non-severe SARS-CoV-2 infection. At the level of the study: Bulk RNA taken from unsorted whole blood was sequenced, leaving chains unpaired.

The sample was whole blood. The chain is built from TRBV7-3 and TRBJ2-2; the D gene is possibly TRBD2 (6 bases). This TCR came from an adult who was a healthcare worker with PCR-confirmed SARS-CoV-2 infection or an uninfected control (not recorded which). CDR3: CASSIASAGELFF. The CDR3, as DNA: TGTGCCAGCAGCATTGCTAGCGCCGGGGAGCTGTTTTTT.